The source of this TCR beta chain is a study of regulatory T cells in long-lasting Graves disease. The overall study: New Graves' disease cases had less than 3 months of antithyroid drugs.

The TCR beta library used iRepertoire HTBI primers with Arm-PCR amplification of CDR3. Each CDR3 protein is one row after TCRdb ran MiXCR on the multiplex PCR reads. The data hold about half a million distinct CDR3 sequences, with 9.5% to 15% observed a single time. Time point meaning: newly diagnosed GD, antithyroid drugs for less than 3 months. The TCR library was made from RNA extracted from PBMCs. Patients were from an endocrinology department in Xi'an, China. Points from the study as a whole: It was possible that the small sample size reduced accuracy. Persistent disease preferred TRBV28, TRBJ1-2 and TRBJ2-5; new disease, TRBV20-1 and TRBJ2-1.

The CDR3 spans 13 residues. Germline CDR1 and CDR2: SGHDT and YYEEEE. Trimming removed 4 bases at V and 8 bases at J, with 15 bases between. In this sample, this clonotype turned up a few times. Antigen specificity is unknown. This same sample was also part of a study on T cells in Graves' hyperthyroidism and ophthalmopathy.

The V gene is TRBV5-6, the J gene TRBJ1-2; D may be TRBD1 (5 bases). Sequencing used peripheral blood mononuclear cells (PBMCs), obtained at new diagnosis, from a patient treated with antithyroid drugs. The TCR sequence derives from a woman between 25 and 40 years old with Graves disease. In nucleotides, the CDR3 is TGTGCCAGCAGCCGACGGGGGTCCCGGGGCTACACCTTC. This translates into CASSRRGSRGYTF.